Listed below are T cell receptor beta chains from one sample, sequenced in a study of cytomegalovirus exposure and HLA in healthy donors. Profiling relied on immunoSEQ multiplex PCR, and the TCRdb table lists in-frame clones only, not all of them. Among 95,000 to 130,000 clones, under 90% were seen once, and the ten largest hold around 4%. Sequenced input: PBMCs. The receptor source for this set is a woman in her 30s in good health and CMV-seronegative. Both conserved end residues are part of each CDR3. D genes are given only for firm matches. For some rows the clone size is stated as once, few or many, or as a class when expanded; others skip it.

once,TRBJ2-2,NA,TRBV25-1,CASSDLGVGTGELFF,TGTGCCAGCAGTGATTTAGGGGTCGGCACCGGGGAGCTGTTTTTT
once,TRBJ2-7,NA,TRBV18,CASSPPSAGSEQYF,TGTGCCAGCTCACCACCGAGTGCGGGGTCAGAGCAGTACTTC
once,TRBJ2-7,NA,TRBV6-6,CASTREESSYEQYF,TGTGCCAGCACCCGGGAAGAGAGCTCCTACGAGCAGTACTTC
NA,TRBJ1-5,TRBD1,TRBV4-1,CASSQGSGGKPQHF,TGCGCCAGCAGCCAAGGCTCAGGGGGGAAACCCCAGCATTTT
NA,TRBJ1-1,NA,TRBV10-1,CASSASGIPEAFF,TGCGCCAGCAGTGCAAGCGGGATCCCTGAAGCTTTCTTT
NA,TRBJ2-7,TRBD2,TRBV11-2,CASSSLAGVTAYEQYF,TGTGCCAGCAGCTCCTTAGCGGGAGTAACCGCCTACGAGCAGTACTTC
NA,TRBJ1-5,NA,TRBV4-1,CASSQIGQGNQPQHF,TGCGCCAGCAGCCAAATCGGCCAGGGCAATCAGCCCCAGCATTTT
NA,TRBJ2-5,NA,TRBV5-5,CASSLGLKETQYF,TGTGCCAGCAGCTTGGGACTGAAAGAGACCCAGTACTTC
NA,TRBJ2-1,TRBD2,TRBV11-3,CASSWEGSGTNEQFF,TGTGCCAGCAGCTGGGAGGGTAGCGGGACCAATGAGCAGTTCTTC
NA,TRBJ2-1,TRBD2,TRBV13,CASSFQANPGAGASYNEQFF,TGTGCCAGCAGCTTCCAGGCCAACCCTGGAGCGGGAGCCTCCTACAATGAGCAGTTCTTC
NA,TRBJ1-3,TRBD1,TRBV18,CASSRGQVSGNTIYF,TGTGCCAGCTCAAGGGGACAGGTCTCTGGAAACACCATATATTTT
NA,TRBJ2-7,TRBD2,TRBV7-9,CASSSPLAGDGTYEQYF,TGTGCCAGCAGCTCCCCTTTAGCGGGAGATGGAACCTACGAGCAGTACTTC
NA,TRBJ2-7,TRBD1,TRBV18,CASSPLQGARPYEQYF,TGTGCCAGCTCACCATTACAGGGGGCGCGCCCCTACGAGCAGTACTTC
NA,TRBJ2-7,NA,TRBV15,CATSILGGALYEQYF,TGTGCCACCAGCATCTTAGGGGGGGCCCTCTACGAGCAGTACTTC
NA,TRBJ2-7,NA,TRBV19,CASSTGVEQYF,TGTGCCAGTAGTACAGGGGTCGAGCAGTACTTC
NA,TRBJ2-1,NA,TRBV7-2,CASSPHTQGYGNEQFF,TGTGCCAGCAGCCCACATACCCAGGGATATGGAAATGAGCAGTTCTTC
NA,TRBJ2-5,TRBD1,TRBV28,CASSSTGAARETQYF,TGTGCCAGCAGTTCGACAGGGGCGGCGCGAGAGACCCAGTACTTC
NA,TRBJ1-1,NA,TRBV5-1,CASSLAGGSEAFF,TGTGCCAGCAGCTTGGCCGGGGGTTCTGAAGCTTTCTTT
NA,TRBJ1-1,NA,TRBV5-8,CASSLEWREDTEAFF,TGTGCCAGCAGCTTGGAATGGAGAGAGGACACTGAAGCTTTCTTT
NA,TRBJ2-5,NA,TRBV20-1,CSARALATQYF,TGCAGTGCTAGGGCCTTAGCAACCCAGTACTTC
NA,TRBJ2-3,TRBD2,TRBV27,CASSSWASGTDTQYF,TGTGCCAGCAGTTCATGGGCTAGCGGGACAGATACGCAGTATTTT
NA,TRBJ1-2,NA,TRBV28,CASSRPPVEGYGYTF,TGTGCCAGCAGCCGTCCCCCCGTGGAGGGCTATGGCTACACCTTC
once,TRBJ1-3,NA,TRBV7-9,CSSTNLRGSGNTIYF,TGTTCCAGCACAAACTTACGGGGGTCTGGAAACACCATATATTTT
few,TRBJ1-1,NA,TRBV18,CASSPSGDQNTEAFF,TGTGCCAGCTCACCATCGGGGGACCAGAACACTGAAGCTTTCTTT
NA,TRBJ2-3,TRBD2,TRBV7-7,CASSVGGSSTDAQYF,TGTGCCAGCAGCGTGGGCGGGAGTAGCACAGATGCGCAGTATTTT
NA,TRBJ2-1,TRBD1,TRBV4-3,CASSHPGGNEQFF,TGCGCCAGCAGCCACCCAGGGGGAAATGAGCAGTTCTTC
NA,TRBJ2-1,NA,TRBV14,CASSQVAGGYNEQFF,TGTGCCAGCAGCCAAGTGGCGGGCGGCTACAATGAGCAGTTCTTC
NA,TRBJ2-5,NA,TRBV7-8,CASSPVAVFQETQYF,TGTGCCAGCAGCCCCGTCGCAGTCTTTCAAGAGACCCAGTACTTC
NA,TRBJ2-7,TRBD1,TRBV5-4,CASSLGQGSHEQYF,TGTGCCAGCAGCTTAGGACAGGGGTCGCACGAGCAGTACTTC
NA,TRBJ2-1,TRBD2,TRBV19,CASSMRTSGAVNEQFF,TGTGCCAGTAGTATGCGGACTAGCGGGGCCGTCAATGAGCAGTTCTTC
few,TRBJ2-7,NA,TRBV5-6,CASSRDITHEQYF,TGTGCCAGCAGCAGGGACATAACCCACGAGCAGTACTTC
NA,TRBJ1-2,NA,TRBV11-2,CASSLDGQRLYGYTF,TGTGCCAGCAGCTTAGACGGACAGCGACTCTATGGCTACACCTTC
NA,TRBJ2-7,TRBD1,TRBV5-1,CASSSEDRGLSYEQYF,TGCGCCAGCAGCTCCGAGGACAGGGGGCTATCGTACGAGCAGTACTTC
NA,TRBJ2-1,TRBD2,TRBV28,CASSPSSGRPYNEQFF,TGTGCCAGCAGTCCGTCTAGCGGGAGACCCTACAATGAGCAGTTCTTC
NA,TRBJ2-1,TRBD2,TRBV7-9,CASTGGTSSYNEQFF,TGTGCCAGCACCGGGGGGACTAGCTCCTACAATGAGCAGTTCTTC
NA,TRBJ2-7,NA,TRBV19,CASTIAAGNHYEQYF,TGTGCCAGTACCATAGCCGCGGGAAACCACTACGAGCAGTACTTC
NA,TRBJ2-1,NA,TRBV19,CATQVSGNGPYNEQFF,TGTGCCACCCAAGTTAGCGGCAACGGCCCCTACAATGAGCAGTTCTTC
NA,TRBJ2-1,NA,TRBV4-3,CASSQEAVSGNEQFF,TGCGCCAGCAGCCAAGAGGCCGTCAGCGGCAATGAGCAGTTCTTC
NA,TRBJ2-3,TRBD2,TRBV7-2,CASSLEVLAGRDTQYF,TGTGCCAGCAGCTTAGAGGTTCTAGCGGGAAGAGATACGCAGTATTTT
NA,TRBJ1-4,NA,TRBV28,CASSPGGWEEKLFF,TGTGCCAGCAGCCCGGGGGGATGGGAAGAAAAACTGTTTTTT
NA,TRBJ1-2,NA,TRBV7-9,CASSPRDGHYGYTF,TGTGCCAGCAGCCCGCGGGACGGGCACTATGGCTACACCTTC
once,TRBJ2-7,TRBD1,TRBV10-1,CASSSLSGTGIHEQYF,TGCGCCAGCAGCTCCCTTTCAGGGACAGGGATCCACGAGCAGTACTTC
NA,TRBJ1-5,TRBD1,TRBV28,CASSSSDRPRPQHF,TGTGCCAGCAGTTCATCGGACAGGCCGAGGCCCCAGCATTTT
NA,TRBJ2-7,TRBD2,TRBV25-1,CASSEYPETSGSYEQYF,TGTGCCAGCAGTGAATATCCGGAGACTAGCGGGAGCTACGAGCAGTACTTC
few,TRBJ1-1,NA,TRBV28,CASSLRTPVTEAFF,TGTGCCAGCAGTTTACGGACTCCCGTAACTGAAGCTTTCTTT
NA,TRBJ2-2,TRBD1,TRBV9,CASSGSGTGYTGELFF,TGTGCCAGCAGCGGATCCGGGACAGGTTACACCGGGGAGCTGTTTTTT
NA,TRBJ2-7,TRBD2,TRBV27,CASSPTSGPVGYEQYF,TGTGCCAGCAGCCCGACTAGCGGGCCGGTCGGCTACGAGCAGTACTTC
NA,TRBJ2-2,NA,TRBV5-1,CASSQNTGELFF,TGCGCCAGCAGCCAGAACACCGGGGAGCTGTTTTTT
NA,TRBJ1-1,TRBD1,TRBV7-9,CASSLGTGPPEAFF,TGTGCCAGCAGCTTAGGGACAGGGCCCCCTGAAGCTTTCTTT
NA,TRBJ1-1,TRBD1,TRBV19,CASRADRSTEAFF,TGTGCCAGTAGGGCGGACAGGAGCACTGAAGCTTTCTTT
NA,TRBJ1-3,NA,TRBV2,CASSESRSSGNTIYF,TGTGCCAGCAGTGAGAGCCGGAGCTCTGGAAACACCATATATTTT
NA,TRBJ2-4,NA,TRBV2,CASHTGSLAKNIQYF,TGTGCCAGCCACACCGGGTCCCTAGCCAAAAACATTCAGTACTTC
NA,TRBJ2-1,NA,TRBV9,CASSVGSGPPYNEQFF,TGTGCCAGCAGCGTAGGTTCAGGGCCCCCCTACAATGAGCAGTTCTTC